This T cell receptor beta chain was recorded in a study of naive and memory T cell subsets. Study findings and constraints: In CD4 and CD8 cells, diversity dropped from naive through EMRA.

Comments on this clonotype: Its antigen is still unknown.

Two oligonucleotides, mixed equimolar, formed the beta constant-region primer covering TRBC1 and TRBC2. The ligated cDNA underwent four PCR rounds using SP2 and nested alpha and beta constant-region primers. MiXCR, run by TCRdb on the UMI-ligation and nested PCR reads, gives a single entry per CDR3 protein. Counted here are tens of thousands of distinct CDR3 sequences, over 9% occurring once; the ten biggest clones make up 1.2%. Sequencing used naive CD8+ T cells from blood. The origin of this receptor is a human donor in good health.

CDR3 sequence (DNA): TGCAGTGCTAGTGGTGCGGGACTAGCGGGAGTACGGAACGAGCAGTACTTC. The encoded protein is CSASGAGLAGVRNEQYF. V usage is TRBV20-1 and J usage is TRBJ2-7; 14 positions match TRBD2. CDR1 is DFQATT and CDR2 is SNEGSKA in the germline V gene (reference sequence). The CDR3 consists of 17 residues. Germline trimming cut 3 bases from V and 5 bases from J; bases unmatched to any gene: 12.